The 6 T cell receptor beta chains in this list originate from one sample, sequenced in a study of cytomegalovirus exposure and HLA in healthy donors. Using immunoSEQ multiplex PCR, the repertoire was profiled, and TCRdb retains in-frame clones only, with some absent. This table has some 190,000 clones, roughly 82% appearing once. Material: PBMCs. These receptors came from a woman in her late teens or twenties in good health and CMV-seronegative.

J is TRBJ1-3 and V is TRBV6-6; D unclear. Germline-derived CDR1 and CDR2 are MNHNY and SVGAGI (reference sequence). Trimming stripped 3 bases from V and 2 bases from J, with 14 bases between. The CDR3 length is 16 residues. The chain's CDR3 is CASSYSTGVTGNTIYF. The CDR3 region has the DNA TGTGCCAGCAGTTATTCGACGGGAGTAACTGGAAACACCATATATTTT.

The chain has TRBV27 and TRBJ2-1; TRBD2 matches at 7 bases. The CDR3 spans 16 residues. The germline V gene has CDR1 MNHEY and CDR2 SMNVEV (reference sequence). Trimming at V came to 4 bases and at J to 6 bases, leaving 12 bases not matched to a gene. The CDR3 coding sequence is TGTGCCAGCAGTTCTTCCGGGACTACGGGCGTCAATGAGCAGTTCTTC. It is translated as CASSSSGTTGVNEQFF.

The rearrangement uses TRBV18 and TRBJ2-3; TRBD2 might be the D (6 bases). This CDR3 has 16 amino acids. The V end was cut by 3 bases, the J end by 0 bases, with 13 bases between. Germline CDR1 is KGHSH and CDR2 is LQKENI. The CDR3 DNA follows: TGTGCCAGCTCACCCGGAGGGACCTCTAGCACAGATACGCAGTATTTT. Translated, it gives CASSPGGTSSTDTQYF.

The V and J genes are TRBV6-6 and TRBJ2-1, with TRBD2 matching over 12 bases. Per the germline V gene, CDR1 is MNHNY and CDR2 is SVGAGI (reference sequence). This CDR3 spans 15 amino acids. Losses at the gene ends were 4 bases for V and 10 bases for J; bases not matched to a gene: 8. CDR3 sequence reads: CASSLLAGGRGEQFF. In DNA form, the CDR3 reads TGTGCCAGCAGTTTACTAGCGGGAGGCCGTGGCGAGCAGTTCTTC.

The chain couples TRBV18 to TRBJ1-1; D unresolved. CDR1 and CDR2 from the germline V gene are KGHSH and LQKENI. V gave up 2 bases and J gave up 2 bases, with 9 bases separating them. CDR3 length: 14 residues. DNA for the CDR3: TGTGCCAGCTCACCAGGCAGACAAAACACTGAAGCTTTCTTT. Amino acids: CASSPGRQNTEAFF. The full variable domain, with the rest looked up from reference TRBV18 and TRBJ1-1, is NAGVMQNPRHLVRRRGQEARLRCSPMKGHSHVYWYRQLPEEGLKFMVYLQKENIIDESGMPKERFSAEFPKEGPSILRIQQVVRGDSAAYFCASSPGRQNTEAFFGQGTRLTVV.

The V and J genes are TRBV27 and TRBJ1-2; D is perhaps TRBD1 (5 bases). The germline CDR1 and CDR2 sequences are MNHEY and SMNVEV (reference sequence). V lost 2 bases, J lost 4 bases, and 11 bases lay in between. CDR3 length: 14 residues. The DNA for the CDR3 is TGTGCCAGCAGTTTAAACAGGCCAACCTATGGCTACACCTTC. This encodes CASSLNRPTYGYTF.